This TCR beta chain was sequenced during a study of cytomegalovirus exposure and HLA in healthy donors (dated by TCRdb to between 2016 and 2019). In terms of the full investigation: According to an earlier analysis of several hundred of the donors, 150 million to 200 million T cells yielded 117 million unique TCR beta sequences and approximately 300 Gb of sequence data. An early release covering approximately 600 HLA-typed donors comprised roughly 300 gigabases of sequencing data and tens of millions of unique TCR sequences. Of the 350 to 450 genotyped donors, more than 75% were placed in the genetic ancestry cluster associated with self-reported Caucasian donors. The study aimed to test whether cataloging public T cell receptors could reveal signatures of past pathogen exposure. Using immunosequencing, the study profiled T cell repertoires from about 650 subjects and related those repertoires to cytomegalovirus serostatus. Besides the first cohort of approximately 670 subjects, a separate validation cohort made up of roughly 130 different subjects was used. High-throughput TCR immunosequencing, statistical association of individual TCRs with disease status, and machine learning were combined to predict cytomegalovirus infection status. A later analysis re-analyzed previously published TCR beta repertoires from 666 donors and added high-resolution HLA genotyping to study TCR occurrence patterns. The later analysis used no new phenotypic data to find candidate immune exposures, relying instead on TCR beta sequences and their occurrence across donors. An earlier analysis of roughly 580 of the donors used high-throughput TCR beta sequencing to judge whether each TCR beta V gene segment behaved as functional or pseudogenic. Donor age, sex, ethnicity and CMV serostatus were compiled together with the repertoire data. In a later genetic analysis, genome-wide SNP genotypes for about three fifths of the roughly 670 donors were used, and that subset was treated as a discovery cohort. All discovery cohort repertoires had been generated on a single sequencing platform. HLA typing included class I and class II loci at four-digit resolution. The number of typed donors differed by locus: roughly 629-630 for A, B, C, DRB1 and DQB1; 522 for DQA1; 606 for DPA1; and about 450 for DPB1. Roughly five DR-DQ haplotypes were handled as single units for association and clustering because linkage in the cohort was strong. On average, roughly 200,000 unique TCR beta nucleotide sequences were sequenced per donor among more than 350 genotyped donors of the cohort, with roughly 18% of those sequences being non-productive.

Results the study describes overall, beyond this receptor: Cytomegalovirus status was reported to be diagnosed by the classifier with high specificity and sensitivity in both the original and validation cohorts. Immune exposure information for the cohort was limited to CMV serostatus. Sequencing depth was assumed to be roughly uniform across donors in the presence/absence analyses, though that assumption may not hold. A total of about 180 TCR beta chains were listed by the study as associated with cytomegalovirus. A later analysis associated about 17,000 TCR beta sequences with specific HLA alleles at a false discovery rate of 0.05. Broadly in line with IMGT annotations, most TCR beta V segments showed up in productive rearrangements about 87% or about 30% of the time in an earlier analysis of 587 of the donors. The cohort was sequenced for TCR beta chains only, and without alpha or paired-chain data the features that could be detected were limited. Because HLA typing was missing for some donors at each locus, association tests included only the typed subset. Strong co-occurrence of HLA alleles, especially DR and DQ, made assigning TCR associations to individual alleles difficult. A few of the identified cytomegalovirus-associated TCR beta chains were confirmed in vitro to be specific for cytomegalovirus antigens. It was suggested by the authors that the approach could potentially be generalized to other disease states and immunological phenotypes. Because the 87-base-pair reads could not distinguish some IMGT-functional V segments, including TRBV6-2 and TRBV6-3, those segments were excluded. According to a later analysis, TCR association rates differed among HLA loci, with DRB1 alleles showing the most associated TCRs and HLA-C alleles showing the fewest. A later analysis reported that several top co-occurrence clusters appeared linked to parvovirus B19, influenza, CMV and Epstein-Barr virus. A further reported finding was that TCR beta sequences accurately predicted the HLA-A and HLA-B alleles for most subjects in the first cohort. Compared with equally common non-associated chains, HLA-associated TCR beta chains in a later analysis were more clonally expanded and had lower generation probabilities. Around 16 rarely observed V segments, including chromosome 9 orphons, were excluded from the earlier analysis of about 500 of the donors because counts were too low. A later genetic analysis associated a missense DCLRE1C variant with V-gene and J-gene trimming of TCR beta chains, and an independent cohort replicated the association. A cluster of highly shared sequence variants was judged likely to represent a technical artifact of the sequencing pipeline. Across donors, most TCR sequences were observed very rarely, whereas some public TCRs were present in many individuals. Compared with the roughly 700-donor mean, donors in an Asian-associated ancestry cluster had fewer N-insertions in productive TCRs, according to a later genetic analysis. Most CMV-associated TCR beta chains appeared to be HLA-restricted in a later analysis, and the HLA associations seemed to be driven largely by CMV exposure. Linkage disequilibrium might explain the correlated functional status among segregating V segments, but an unknown experimental factor could not be excluded.

In total, about 650 healthy bone marrow donors made up the cohort. Cohort members were all nominally healthy when sampled, although unrecorded immune exposures were likely present. The donor tested CMV seropositive, placing the donor among the approximately 290 seropositive members of the cohort. Every donor gave a peripheral blood sample, and the peripheral blood mononuclear cells from that sample were used for TCR beta sequencing. Genomic DNA was extracted from the blood cell samples with the Qiagen DNeasy Blood Extraction Kit. The library was produced with the immunoSEQ multiplex PCR assay. For the multiplex PCR, a mixture combining 60 forward primers for TCR Vbeta segments and 13 reverse primers for TCR Jbeta segments was used. A multiplex PCR assay on genomic DNA amplified the CDR3 region of rearranged TCR beta genes. The Illumina HiSeq System was used to sequence the amplified TCR beta libraries as 87-base-pair reads. The authors' pipeline ran thus. In a later analysis, tens of millions of unique TCR beta chains were counted across the roughly 700 repertoires, and approximately 9.9 million of these chains were shared by at least two donors. To remove PCR and sequencing errors, raw reads were error-corrected and collapsed into unique sequences using a nearest-neighbor algorithm that merged closely related sequences. V, D and J gene segments were assigned by aligning CDR3 sequences to IMGT reference sequences. For a sequence to be retained, a match of at least six nucleotides to both a V gene segment and a J gene segment was required. A rearrangement was called productive if the CDR3 had no stop codons and remained in frame with V and J, and every other rearrangement was called non-productive. CDR3 was defined according to IMGT convention as the region running from the second conserved V-encoded cysteine to the conserved J-encoded phenylalanine. In an earlier analysis of more than 550 of the donors, sequences lacking an unambiguous match to a single V gene segment were excluded. An earlier analysis of some 500 of the donors classified V segments as functional when productive rearrangements were above 56.7% and as segregating when the standard deviation between donors was above 5%. A statistical classification framework was built to diagnose cytomegalovirus status from the catalog of TCR beta chain sequences. In a later analysis, V and J genes were assigned by comparing TCR nucleotide sequences against IMGT/GENE-DB human TR gene sequences. A later analysis assigned CDR3 sequences and most-parsimonious VDJ recombination scenarios with the TCRdist pipeline. A later analysis defined each TCR beta chain by its CDR3 amino acid sequence plus V-gene family, and excluded reads lacking a unique V-gene family. A later analysis removed nearly 600 highly shared, low-generation-probability nucleotide sequences to deal with suspected cross-contamination and a sequencing artifact. In a later analysis, a clonal expansion index for each public chain was calculated from normalized within-repertoire ranks of inferred template counts. In a later analysis, generation probabilities were computed with a VDJ recombination model fitted to out-of-frame rearrangements, and the resulting probabilities were checked against IGoR. Hypergeometric tests were used in a later analysis to score TCR-TCR, TCR-HLA and TCR-CMV co-occurrence, with a repertoire-size bias correction applied to the TCR pairs. A later analysis estimated false discovery rates by permuting HLA or CMV assignments 20 times. In a later analysis, co-occurring TCRs were grouped using DBSCAN, with TCRdist sequence similarity added in when clustering inside HLA-allele-positive subsets. For co-occurrence clustering, repertoires with fewer than 30,000 or more than 120,000 public chains were excluded, along with about five repertoires with anomalous nucleotide sharing. The immuneACCESS repertoire file appears here via TCRdb, limited to in-frame rearrangements. These files lack a portion of the clones; in checked studies, under half of the deficit traces to unresolved V genes, and the cause of the others is not known. That table is the source of V, J and clone size, and D and trimming were worked out from the DNA. Within this sample are 150,000 or so clones, with 60% to 85% of them counted one time only. Around an eighth of the sample is taken by the ten largest.

V lost 4 bases and J lost 1 base, and the count of bases not matched to a germline gene is 20. The CDR3 spans 19 residues, from the cysteine through the phenylalanine. The retained sequence is limited to the CDR3, 57 bases, with the frame set at the first base. The germline V gene provides CDR1 SQVTM and CDR2 ANQGSEA. In the case of this clone: Its binding antigen is unknown. It has no much larger one-base neighbor in the sample; base qualities were not kept.

The source material was PBMCs. The sequence was obtained from a middle-aged man in good health and CMV-seropositive. Recombination connected TRBV29-1 to TRBJ2-7; 9 junctional bases match TRBD1. The nucleotide sequence is TGCAGCGTTGTTGTGGCGCCCCAAAGGGACAGGGTATTATCCTACGAGCAGTACTTC. Its translation is CSVVVAPQRDRVLSYEQYF.